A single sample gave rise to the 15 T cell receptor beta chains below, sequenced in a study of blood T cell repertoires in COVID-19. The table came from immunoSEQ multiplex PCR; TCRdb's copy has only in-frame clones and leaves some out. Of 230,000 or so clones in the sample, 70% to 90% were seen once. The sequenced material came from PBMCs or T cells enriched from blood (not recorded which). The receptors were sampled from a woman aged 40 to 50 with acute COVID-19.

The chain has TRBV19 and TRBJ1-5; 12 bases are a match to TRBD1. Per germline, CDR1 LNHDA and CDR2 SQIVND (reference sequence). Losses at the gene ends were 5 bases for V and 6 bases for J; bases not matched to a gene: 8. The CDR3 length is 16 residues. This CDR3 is CASSQWDRGHRQPQHF. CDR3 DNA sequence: TGTGCCAGTAGTCAATGGGACAGGGGGCATCGTCAGCCCCAGCATTTT. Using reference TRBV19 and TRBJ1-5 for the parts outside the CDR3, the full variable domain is DGGITQSPKYLFRKEGQNVTLSCEQNLNHDAMYWYRQDPGQGLRLIYYSQIVNDFQKGDIAEGYSVSREKKESFPLTVTSAQKNPTAFYLCASSQWDRGHRQPQHFGDGTRLSIL.

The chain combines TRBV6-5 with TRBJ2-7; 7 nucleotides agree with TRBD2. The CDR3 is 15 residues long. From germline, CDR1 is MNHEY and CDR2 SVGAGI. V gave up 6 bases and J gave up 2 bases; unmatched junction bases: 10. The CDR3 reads CASRAQGGVAYEQYF. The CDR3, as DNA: TGTGCCAGCAGAGCTCAGGGAGGGGTGGCCTACGAGCAGTACTTC.

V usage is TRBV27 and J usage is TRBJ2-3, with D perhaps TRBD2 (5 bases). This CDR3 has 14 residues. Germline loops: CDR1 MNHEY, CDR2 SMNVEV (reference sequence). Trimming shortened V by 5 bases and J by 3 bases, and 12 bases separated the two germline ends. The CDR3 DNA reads TGTGCCAGCAGTATCGGACTTGTAACAGATACGCAGTATTTT. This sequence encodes CASSIGLVTDTQYF.

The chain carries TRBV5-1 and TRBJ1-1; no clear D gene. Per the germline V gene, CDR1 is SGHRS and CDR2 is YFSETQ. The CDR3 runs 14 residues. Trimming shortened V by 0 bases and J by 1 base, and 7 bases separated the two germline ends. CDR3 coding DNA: TGCGCCAGCAGCTTGGTTCCCTCGAACACTGAAGCTTTCTTT. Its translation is CASSLVPSNTEAFF.

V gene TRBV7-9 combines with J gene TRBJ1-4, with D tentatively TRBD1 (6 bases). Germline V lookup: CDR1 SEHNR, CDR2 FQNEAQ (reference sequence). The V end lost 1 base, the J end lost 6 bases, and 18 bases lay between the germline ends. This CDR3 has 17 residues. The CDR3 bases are TGTGCCAGCAGCTTAGGTGCAGGGGCAGAGGCGTATGAAAAACTGTTTTTT. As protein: CASSLGAGAEAYEKLFF.

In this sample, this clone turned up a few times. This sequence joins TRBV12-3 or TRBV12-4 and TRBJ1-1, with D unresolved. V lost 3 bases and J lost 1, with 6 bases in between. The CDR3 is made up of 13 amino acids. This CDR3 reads CASSFSSNTEAFF. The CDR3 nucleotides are TGTGCCAGCAGTTTTTCCTCGAACACTGAAGCTTTCTTT.

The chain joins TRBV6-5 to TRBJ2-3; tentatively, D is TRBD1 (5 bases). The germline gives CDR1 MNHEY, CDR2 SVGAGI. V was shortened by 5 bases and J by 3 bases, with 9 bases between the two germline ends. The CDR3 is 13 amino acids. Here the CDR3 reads CASSTRQTDTQYF. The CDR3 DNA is TGTGCCAGCAGTACCCGACAGACAGATACGCAGTATTTT.

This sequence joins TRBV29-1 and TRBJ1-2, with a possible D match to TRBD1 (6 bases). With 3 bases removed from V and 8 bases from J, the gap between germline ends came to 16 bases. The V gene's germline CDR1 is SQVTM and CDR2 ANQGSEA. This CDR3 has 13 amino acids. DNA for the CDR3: TGCAGCGTTGAGGGTGGAGGGGGGGTAGGCTACACCTTC. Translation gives CSVEGGGGVGYTF.

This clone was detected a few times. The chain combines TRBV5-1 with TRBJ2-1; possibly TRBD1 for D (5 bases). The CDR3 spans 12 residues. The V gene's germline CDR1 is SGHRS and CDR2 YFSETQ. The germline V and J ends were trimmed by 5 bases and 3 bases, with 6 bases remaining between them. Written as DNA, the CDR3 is TGCGCCAGCAGGACAGACTACAATGAGCAGTTCTTC. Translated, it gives CASRTDYNEQFF. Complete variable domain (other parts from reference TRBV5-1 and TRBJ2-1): KAGVTQTPRYLIKTRGQQVTLSCSPISGHRSVSWYQQTPGQGLQFLFEYFSETQRNKGNFPGRFSGRQFSNSRSEMNVSTLELGDSALYLCASRTDYNEQFFGPGTRLTVL.

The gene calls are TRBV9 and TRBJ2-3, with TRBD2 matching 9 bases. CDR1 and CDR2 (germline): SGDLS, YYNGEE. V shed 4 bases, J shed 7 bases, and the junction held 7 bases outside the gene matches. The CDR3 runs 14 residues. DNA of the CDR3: TGTGCCAGCAGCCCCTCTAGCGGGGAAAATACGCAGTATTTT. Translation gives CASSPSSGENTQYF.

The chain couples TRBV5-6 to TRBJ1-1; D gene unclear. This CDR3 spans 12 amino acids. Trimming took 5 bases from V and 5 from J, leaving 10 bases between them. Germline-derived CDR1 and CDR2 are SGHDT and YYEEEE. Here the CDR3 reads CASRRRLTEAFF. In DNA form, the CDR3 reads TGTGCCAGCAGGCGTAGATTGACTGAAGCTTTCTTT.

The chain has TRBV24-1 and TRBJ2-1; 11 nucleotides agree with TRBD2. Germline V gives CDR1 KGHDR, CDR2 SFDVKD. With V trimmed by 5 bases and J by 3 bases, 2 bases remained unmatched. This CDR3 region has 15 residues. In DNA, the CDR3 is TGTGCCACCAGTGGTGGACTAGCGGGCTACAATGAGCAGTTCTTC. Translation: CATSGGLAGYNEQFF.

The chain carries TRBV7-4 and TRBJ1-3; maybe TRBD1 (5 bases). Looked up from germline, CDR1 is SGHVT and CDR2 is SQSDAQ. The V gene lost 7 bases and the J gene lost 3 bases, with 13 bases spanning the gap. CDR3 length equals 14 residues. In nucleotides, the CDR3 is TGTGCCAGCACCCTCAGGCAGGGTGGAAACACCATATATTTT. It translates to CASTLRQGGNTIYF.

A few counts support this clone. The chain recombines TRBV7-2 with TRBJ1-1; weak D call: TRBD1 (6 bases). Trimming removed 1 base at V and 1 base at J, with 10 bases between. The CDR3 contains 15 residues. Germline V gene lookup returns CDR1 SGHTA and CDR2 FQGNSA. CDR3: CASSLGLQGNTEAFF. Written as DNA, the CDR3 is TGTGCCAGCAGCTTAGGTTTACAGGGGAACACTGAAGCTTTCTTT.

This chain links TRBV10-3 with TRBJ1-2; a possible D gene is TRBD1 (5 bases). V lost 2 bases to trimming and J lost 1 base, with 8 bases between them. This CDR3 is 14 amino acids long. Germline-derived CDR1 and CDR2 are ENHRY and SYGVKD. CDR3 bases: TGTGCCATCAGTGAGGTTGGACATAACTATGGCTACACCTTC. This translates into CAISEVGHNYGYTF.